This T cell receptor beta chain comes out of a study of blood T cell repertoires in COVID-19. About the study: PBMCs, B-cell-depleted T cells, or T cells provided the cDNA or gDNA that made up the material.

The germline V gene has CDR1 SGHTA and CDR2 FQGTGA. V lost 1 base, J lost 3 bases, and 10 bases lay in between. There are 14 residues in the CDR3. Produced via immunoSEQ multiplex PCR; TCRdb's table is partial and in-frame only. The sample has about 220,000 clones, roughly nine tenths seen once. The sequence was collected from a man aged 35-49 years with active or convalescent COVID-19. Sequenced input: peripheral blood. This chain uses TRBV7-3 with TRBJ2-7; D ambiguous. The CDR3 loop reads CASSLNGFNYEQYF. DNA for the CDR3: TGTGCCAGCAGCTTAAACGGGTTCAACTACGAGCAGTACTTC.